This TCR beta chain was profiled in a study of T cell responses to AZD1222 COVID-19 vaccine. Overall study results and limits: Among the donors, most were white British and more were female, and clonal diversity was possibly underestimated.

Assay: immunoSEQ multiplex PCR; the TCRdb copy retains only in-frame clones and omits some. The table shows about 180,000 clones, with approximately 94% occurring only once. Germline V CDR1 and CDR2: LGHDT, YNNKEL (reference sequence). Trimming pared 4 bases from V and 0 bases from J, leaving 10 bases between. The CDR3 loop spans 15 amino acids. Turning to this clone: No antigen is known for it.

The chain recombines TRBV3-1 (or the pseudogene TRBV3-2) with TRBJ1-3, with D unclear. This receptor was identified in an adult who received the AZD1222 COVID-19 vaccine. This specimen consisted of peripheral blood, obtained 28 days after the second AZD1222 dose. The CDR3 DNA reads as TGTGCCAGCAGCCTAGGGTGGGGCTCTGGAAACACCATATATTTT. Protein: CASSLGWGSGNTIYF.